The subject of this entry is one TCR beta chain. Its antigen remains unidentified. The V gene end was trimmed by 5 bases and the J gene end by 0 bases; junction bases not matched to a gene: 3. The length of the CDR3 is 17 residues. The source of the sample is a study of T cells in Graves' hyperthyroidism and ophthalmopathy. For the study at large: At initial diagnosis, before any treatment had begun, peripheral blood was obtained.

RNA transcripts served as the template for amplifying TCR beta CDR3 regions. The HTBI set primed first-round TCR CDR3 RT-PCR. A single record per CDR3 protein comes from TCRdb applying MiXCR to the multiplex PCR reads. The table includes hundreds of thousands of distinct CDR3 sequences, 18% detected once. Overall study findings and caveats: Ophthalmopathy, which appeared later, was predicted by the model a median 6.5 months before onset.

This sequence originates from a woman aged 45-65 years with Graves' hyperthyroidism that later progressed to Graves' ophthalmopathy. The chain is built from TRBV12-3 or TRBV12-4 and TRBJ2-3; 15 positions agree with TRBD2. The material sequenced was blood. CDR3 nucleotides: TGTGCCAGCAGTCGGGGGACTAGCGGGGGGAGCACAGATACGCAGTATTTT. Translated: CASSRGTSGGSTDTQYF.